Below, 14 T cell receptor beta chains from the same sample are listed, as sequenced in a study of blood T cell repertoires in COVID-19. This table comes from immunoSEQ multiplex PCR, and its TCRdb copy is limited to in-frame clones, with some not included. The table lists some 100,000 clones, 80% to 90% of them singletons. The sequenced sample was peripheral blood. The receptors were gathered from a woman between 70 and 85 years old with acute or convalescent COVID-19.

This chain uses TRBV13 with TRBJ2-2; TRBD2 aligns across 7 bases. Germline V gives CDR1 PRHDT, CDR2 FYEKMQ (reference sequence). V gave up 3 bases and J gave up 3 bases; unmatched junction bases: 7. The CDR3 has 16 residues. For the CDR3, the DNA is TGTGCCAGCAGCTTGAGGCGGGAGTATGACACCGGGGAGCTGTTTTTT. Amino acid sequence: CASSLRREYDTGELFF.

The V call is TRBV6-5, the J call TRBJ2-7, with D possibly TRBD1 on 5 matching bases. CDR1 and CDR2 (germline): MNHEY, SVGAGI. Trimming removed 0 bases from V and 7 bases from J, with 13 bases in between. CDR3 length: 14 amino acids. The CDR3 coding sequence is TGTGCCAGCAGTTACTCCATCCAGGGTCAGGAGCAGTACTTC. Residues: CASSYSIQGQEQYF.

The V and J genes are TRBV28 and TRBJ2-5; possible D gene TRBD1, 6 bases. V shed 6 bases and J shed 5 bases, with 13 bases lying between them. The CDR3 loop spans 13 amino acids. CDR1 MDHEN and CDR2 SYDVKM come from the germline V gene. The CDR3 spells CASRPQGRETQYF. The CDR3 nucleotides read TGTGCCAGCAGGCCCCAGGGGCGCGAGACCCAGTACTTC.

This sequence joins TRBV5-1 and TRBJ2-7; 8 bases line up with TRBD1. Germline CDR1 is SGHRS and CDR2 is YFSETQ. This CDR3 region has 14 residues. V shed 0 bases and J 2 bases; nucleotides not matched to a gene: 1. CDR3 sequence: CASSLGDRTYEQYF. The CDR3 bases are TGCGCCAGCAGCTTGGGGGACAGGACCTACGAGCAGTACTTC.

The chain links TRBV6-5 to TRBJ1-2; possibly TRBD1 for D (5 bases). V was pared by 6 bases and J by 6 bases, with 14 bases between. CDR3 length: 13 residues. In germline, CDR1 is MNHEY, CDR2 SVGAGI. In DNA, the CDR3 is TGTGCCAGCAGCTTAGGGGTATCGGATGGCTACACCTTC. This sequence encodes CASSLGVSDGYTF.

The chain uses TRBV25-1 and TRBJ1-2; 9 nucleotides match TRBD1. V shed 2 bases, J shed 8 bases, and the junction held 15 bases outside the gene matches. The V gene's germline CDR1 is MGHDK and CDR2 SYGVNS. The CDR3 runs 17 residues. CDR3 region: CASSEPGEQGASGGYTF. In nucleotides, the CDR3 is TGTGCCAGCAGTGAACCCGGCGAACAGGGGGCTTCGGGCGGCTACACCTTC.

V and J are TRBV7-2 and TRBJ2-3; 7 bases fit TRBD2. J gave up 0 bases and V 1 base, and 7 bases lay outside the gene matches. Looked up from germline, CDR1 is SGHTA and CDR2 is FQGNSA. This CDR3 region has 17 residues. The CDR3 spells CASSLETKRESTDTQYF. CDR3 coding DNA: TGTGCCAGCAGCTTAGAAACTAAGCGGGAAAGCACAGATACGCAGTATTTT.

V gene TRBV5-1 combines with J gene TRBJ1-2, with 7 positions matching TRBD1. With 4 bases clipped from V and 3 bases from J, the junction kept 18 bases outside the gene matches. Looked up from germline, CDR1 is SGHRS and CDR2 is YFSETQ. The CDR3 totals 18 residues. CDR3 DNA sequence: TGCGCCAGCAGCGGGGGGAACGGAGAGACAGGGTCGTACTATGGCTACACCTTC. This gives the protein CASSGGNGETGSYYGYTF. Variable domain in full (rest from reference TRBV5-1 and TRBJ1-2): KAGVTQTPRYLIKTRGQQVTLSCSPISGHRSVSWYQQTPGQGLQFLFEYFSETQRNKGNFPGRFSGRQFSNSRSEMNVSTLELGDSALYLCASSGGNGETGSYYGYTFGSGTRLTVV.

The V and J genes are TRBV18 and TRBJ2-2; TRBD1 matches 8 bases. The CDR3 runs to 15 residues. The trim removed 6 bases at V and 1 base at J, leaving 4 bases unmatched. Per germline, CDR1 KGHSH and CDR2 LQKENI. The CDR3 reads CASSRGQGNTGELFF. The CDR3, as DNA: TGTGCCAGCTCCCGCGGACAGGGGAACACCGGGGAGCTGTTTTTT.

CDR3 in amino acids: CASSQEYYGKETQYF. DNA for the CDR3: TGTGCCAGCAGCCAAGAATATTACGGGAAAGAGACCCAGTACTTC. The chain joins TRBV4-2 to TRBJ2-5, with D possibly matching TRBD2 (5 bases). V dropped 0 bases and J dropped 3 bases, with 11 bases sitting between them. Germline V lookup: CDR1 LGHNA, CDR2 YNFKEQ. CDR3 length: 15 residues.

This clone has more than one count but fewer than ten. This sequence joins TRBV5-1 and TRBJ1-1; maybe TRBD1 (5 bases). Germline V CDR1 and CDR2: SGHRS, YFSETQ. Trimming stripped 2 bases from V and 8 bases from J, with 19 bases between. This CDR3 is built from 15 residues. CDR3 in DNA: TGCGCCAGCAGCTTTTTCACCCAGGGAACCGAAGAAGCTTTCTTT. As protein: CASSFFTQGTEEAFF.

The rearrangement joins TRBV7-3 to TRBJ1-1, with D hard to call. CDR3 size: 13 residues. Germline V gives CDR1 SGHTA, CDR2 FQGTGA. Trimming pared 2 bases from V and 1 base from J, leaving 5 bases between. The CDR3 spells CASSLEQNTEAFF. Here the CDR3 DNA reads TGTGCCAGCAGCTTAGAACAGAACACTGAAGCTTTCTTT.

A few counts support this clone. V and J are TRBV6-5 and TRBJ1-6; D may be TRBD1 (6 bases). V was clipped by 6 bases and J by 14 bases, with 20 bases between them. The CDR3 extends over 14 amino acids. The V gene's germline CDR1 is MNHEY and CDR2 SVGAGI. CDR3 nucleotides: TGTGCCAGCAGAATCCAGGACAGCTCCCGGGCCCTCCACTTT. This codes for CASRIQDSSRALHF.

The chain employs TRBV29-1 and TRBJ1-2; D is possibly TRBD1 (6 bases). Germline CDR1 SQVTM, CDR2 ANQGSEA. CDR3 length equals 10 residues. Trimming left V 6 bases short and J 4 bases short, with 6 bases between. In nucleotides, the CDR3 is TGCAGCGTGGACAGCTATGGCTACACCTTC. Translating gives CSVDSYGYTF. Using reference TRBV29-1 and TRBJ1-2 for the parts outside the CDR3, the full variable domain is SAVISQKPSRDICQRGTSLTIQCQVDSQVTMMFWYRQQPGQSLTLIATANQGSEATYESGFVIDKFPISRPNLTFSTLTVSNMSPEDSSIYLCSVDSYGYTFGSGTRLTVV.